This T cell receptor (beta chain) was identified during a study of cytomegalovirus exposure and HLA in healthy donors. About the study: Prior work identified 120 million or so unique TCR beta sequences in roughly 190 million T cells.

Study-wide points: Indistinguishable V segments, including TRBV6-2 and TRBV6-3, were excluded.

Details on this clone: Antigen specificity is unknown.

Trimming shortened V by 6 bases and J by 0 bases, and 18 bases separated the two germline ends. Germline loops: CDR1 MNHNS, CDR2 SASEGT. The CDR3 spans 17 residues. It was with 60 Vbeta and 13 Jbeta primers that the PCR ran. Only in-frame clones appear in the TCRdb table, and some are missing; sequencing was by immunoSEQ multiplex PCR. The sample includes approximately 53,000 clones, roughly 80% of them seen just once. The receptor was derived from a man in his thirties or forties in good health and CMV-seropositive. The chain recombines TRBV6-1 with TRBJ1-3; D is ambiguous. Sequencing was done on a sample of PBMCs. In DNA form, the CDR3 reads TGTGCCAGCAGGGAACCCGAGGGCAAAAGCTCTGGAAACACCATATATTTT. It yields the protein CASREPEGKSSGNTIYF.